This TCR beta chain was sequenced for a study of T cells after yellow fever vaccination. Study outcomes and limitations: FACS-sorted repertoires could contain abundant clonotypes contaminating from the bulk population. Post-booster samples contained most primary-vaccination clones (more than 95% CD4, about 90% CD8). The appearance of a small share of clonotypes in both CD4 and CD8 compartments was observed.

As concerns this clonotype: Its antigen is unidentified.

For TCR, cDNA came from 5'RACE template switching, which added a universal primer site and UMIs. TCRdb re-called the 5' RACE reads with MiXCR, one entry per CDR3 protein. The sample yields some 300,000 distinct CDR3 sequences, 9.5% to 12% seen once. Trimming cost V 4 bases and J 3 bases, with 13 bases left between them. Germline values: CDR1 MRHNA, CDR2 SNTAGT. The CDR3 runs 14 residues. This rearrangement joins TRBV6-4 to TRBJ2-7, with D possibly TRBD2 on 6 matching bases. The receptor was isolated from a young man who received the YFV17D yellow fever vaccine. The starting material was CD4+ T cells sorted from PBMCs, obtained 45 days after the yellow fever booster vaccination. The CDR3 spells CASSGKAGSYEQYV. CDR3 sequence (DNA): TGTGCCAGCAGTGGGAAGGCGGGAAGCTACGAGCAGTACGTC.